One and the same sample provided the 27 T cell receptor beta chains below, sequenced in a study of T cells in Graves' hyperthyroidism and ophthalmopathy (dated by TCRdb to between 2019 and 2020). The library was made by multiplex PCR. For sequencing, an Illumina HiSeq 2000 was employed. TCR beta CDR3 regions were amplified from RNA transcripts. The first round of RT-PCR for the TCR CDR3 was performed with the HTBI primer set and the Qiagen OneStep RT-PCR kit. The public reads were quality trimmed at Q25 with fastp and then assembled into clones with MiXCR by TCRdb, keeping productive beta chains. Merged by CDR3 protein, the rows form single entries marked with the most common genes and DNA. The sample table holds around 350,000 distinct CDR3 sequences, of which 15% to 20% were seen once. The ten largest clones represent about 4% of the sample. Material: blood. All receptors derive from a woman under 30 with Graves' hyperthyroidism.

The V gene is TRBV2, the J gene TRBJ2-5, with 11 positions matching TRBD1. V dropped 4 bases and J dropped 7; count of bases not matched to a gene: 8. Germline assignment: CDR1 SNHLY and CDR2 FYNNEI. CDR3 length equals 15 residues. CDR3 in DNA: TGTGCCAGCAGTGCCGGACAGGGGGCTAGGGGGACCCAGTACTTC. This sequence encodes CASSAGQGARGTQYF.

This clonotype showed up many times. The CDR3 sequence is CSANQGSQETQYF. DNA of the CDR3: TGCAGTGCTAATCAGGGTTCGCAAGAGACCCAGTACTTC. The chain combines TRBV20-1 with TRBJ2-5; D might be TRBD1 (5 bases). The V and J ends lost 4 bases and 2 bases respectively, with 11 bases between them. The CDR3 is 13 amino acids. CDR1 DFQATT and CDR2 SNEGSKA come from the germline V gene (reference sequence).

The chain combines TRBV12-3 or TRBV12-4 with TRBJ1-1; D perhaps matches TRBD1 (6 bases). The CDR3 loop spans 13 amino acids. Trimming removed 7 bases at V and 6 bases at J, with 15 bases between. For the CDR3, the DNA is TGTGCCAGCATGCAGGGCAGGGGCGCTGAAGCTTTCTTT. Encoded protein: CASMQGRGAEAFF.

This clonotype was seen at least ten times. The CDR3 DNA reads as TGTGCCAGCAGCTCGTCCAGCGGAGGGTACACTGAAGCTTTCTTT. Protein product: CASSSSSGGYTEAFF. The chain employs TRBV5-6 and TRBJ1-1; no clear D. The CDR3 sequence is 15 residues long. Germline V lookup: CDR1 SGHDT, CDR2 YYEEEE. Trimming stripped 3 bases from V and 3 bases from J, with 15 bases between.

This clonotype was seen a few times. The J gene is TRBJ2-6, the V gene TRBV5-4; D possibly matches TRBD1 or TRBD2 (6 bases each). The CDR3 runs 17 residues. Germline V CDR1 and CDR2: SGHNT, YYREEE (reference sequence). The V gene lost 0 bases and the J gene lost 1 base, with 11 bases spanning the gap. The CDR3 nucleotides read TGTGCCAGCAGCTTGGGGGGGGCCGGGTCTGGGGCCAACGTCCTGACTTTC. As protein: CASSLGGAGSGANVLTF.

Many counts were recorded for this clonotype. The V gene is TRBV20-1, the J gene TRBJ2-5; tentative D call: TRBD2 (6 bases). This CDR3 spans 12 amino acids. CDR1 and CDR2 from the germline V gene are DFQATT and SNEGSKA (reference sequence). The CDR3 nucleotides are TGCAGCTACTTAAGGGGAGGAGAGACCCAGTACTTC. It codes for CSYLRGGETQYF.

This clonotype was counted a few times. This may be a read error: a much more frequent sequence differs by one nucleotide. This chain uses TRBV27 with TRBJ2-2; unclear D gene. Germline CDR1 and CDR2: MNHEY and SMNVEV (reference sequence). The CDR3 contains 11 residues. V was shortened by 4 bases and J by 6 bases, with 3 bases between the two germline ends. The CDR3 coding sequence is TGTGCCAGCAGTTCCCCCGGGGAGCTGTTTTTT. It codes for CASSSPGELFF.

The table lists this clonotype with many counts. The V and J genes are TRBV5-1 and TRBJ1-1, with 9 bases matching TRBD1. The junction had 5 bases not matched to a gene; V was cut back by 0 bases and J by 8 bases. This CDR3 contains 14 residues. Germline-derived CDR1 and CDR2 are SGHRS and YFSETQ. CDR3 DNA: TGCGCCAGCAGCTTGGATGTAGGGACAGGGGAAGCTTTCTTT. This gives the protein CASSLDVGTGEAFF. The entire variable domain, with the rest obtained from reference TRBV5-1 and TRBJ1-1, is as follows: KAGVTQTPRYLIKTRGQQVTLSCSPISGHRSVSWYQQTPGQGLQFLFEYFSETQRNKGNFPGRFSGRQFSNSRSEMNVSTLELGDSALYLCASSLDVGTGEAFFGQGTRLTVV.

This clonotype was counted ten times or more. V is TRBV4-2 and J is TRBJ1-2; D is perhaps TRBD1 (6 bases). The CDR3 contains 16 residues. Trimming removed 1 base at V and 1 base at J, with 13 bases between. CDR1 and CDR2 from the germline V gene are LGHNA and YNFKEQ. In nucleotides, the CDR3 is TGTGCCAGCAGCCAAGGTCCGGCAGGGGATAACTATGGCTACACCTTC. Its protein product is CASSQGPAGDNYGYTF.

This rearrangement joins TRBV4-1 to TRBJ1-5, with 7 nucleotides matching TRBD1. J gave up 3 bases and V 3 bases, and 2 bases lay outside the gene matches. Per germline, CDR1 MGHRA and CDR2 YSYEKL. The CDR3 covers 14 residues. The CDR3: CASSQGTVNQPQHF. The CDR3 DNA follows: TGCGCCAGCAGCCAGGGGACAGTCAATCAGCCCCAGCATTTT.

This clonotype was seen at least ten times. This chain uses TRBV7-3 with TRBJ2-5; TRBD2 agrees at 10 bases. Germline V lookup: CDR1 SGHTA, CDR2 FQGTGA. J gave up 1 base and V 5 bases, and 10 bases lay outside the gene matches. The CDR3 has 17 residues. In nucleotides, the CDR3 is TGTGCCAGCAGCCCTGGCCCCCGGACTAGCGGCCAAGAGACCCAGTACTTC. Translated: CASSPGPRTSGQETQYF.

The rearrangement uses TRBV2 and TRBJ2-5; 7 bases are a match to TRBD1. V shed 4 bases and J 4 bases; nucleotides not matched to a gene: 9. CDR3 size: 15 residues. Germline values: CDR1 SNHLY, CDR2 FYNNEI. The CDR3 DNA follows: TGTGCCAGCAGTGGCCCAGGGGACAGTGGAGAGACCCAGTACTTC. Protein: CASSGPGDSGETQYF. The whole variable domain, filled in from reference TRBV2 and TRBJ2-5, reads EPEVTQTPSHQVTQMGQEVILRCVPISNHLYFYWYRQILGQKVEFLVSFYNNEISEKSEIFDDQFSVERPDGSNFTLKIRSTKLEDSAMYFCASSGPGDSGETQYFGPGTRLLVL.

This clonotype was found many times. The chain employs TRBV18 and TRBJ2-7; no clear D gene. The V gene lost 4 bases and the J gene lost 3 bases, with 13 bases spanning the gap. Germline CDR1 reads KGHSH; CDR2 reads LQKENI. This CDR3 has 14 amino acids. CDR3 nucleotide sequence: TGTGCCAGCTCACTGAAGACCATACTCTACGAGCAGTACTTC. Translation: CASSLKTILYEQYF.

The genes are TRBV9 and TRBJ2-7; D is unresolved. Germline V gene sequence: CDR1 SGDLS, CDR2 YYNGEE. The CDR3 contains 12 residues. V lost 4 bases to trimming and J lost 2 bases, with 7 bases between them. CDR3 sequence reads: CASSTVPYEQYF. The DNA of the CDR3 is TGTGCCAGCAGCACCGTACCCTACGAGCAGTACTTC.

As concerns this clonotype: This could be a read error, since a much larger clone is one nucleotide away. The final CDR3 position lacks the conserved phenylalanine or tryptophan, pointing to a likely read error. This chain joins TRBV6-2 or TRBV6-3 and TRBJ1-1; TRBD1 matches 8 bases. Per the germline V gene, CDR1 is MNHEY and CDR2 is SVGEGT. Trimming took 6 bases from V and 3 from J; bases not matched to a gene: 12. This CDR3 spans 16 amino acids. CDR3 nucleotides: TGTGCCAGCAGCCTCGGACAGGGAATGATGGACACTGAAGCTTTCTTG. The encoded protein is CASSLGQGMMDTEAFL.

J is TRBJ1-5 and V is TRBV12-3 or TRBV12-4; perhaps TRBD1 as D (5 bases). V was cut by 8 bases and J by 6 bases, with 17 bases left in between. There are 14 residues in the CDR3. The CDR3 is CASGDQLGGQPQHF. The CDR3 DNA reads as TGTGCCAGCGGAGATCAACTTGGGGGTCAGCCCCAGCATTTT.

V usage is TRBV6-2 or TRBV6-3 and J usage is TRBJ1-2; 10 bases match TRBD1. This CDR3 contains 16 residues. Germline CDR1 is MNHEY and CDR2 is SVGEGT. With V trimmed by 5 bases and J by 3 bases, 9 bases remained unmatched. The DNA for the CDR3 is TGTGCCAGCAGTCCCCGGACAGGGGGAGTTGACTATGGCTACACCTTC. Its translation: CASSPRTGGVDYGYTF.

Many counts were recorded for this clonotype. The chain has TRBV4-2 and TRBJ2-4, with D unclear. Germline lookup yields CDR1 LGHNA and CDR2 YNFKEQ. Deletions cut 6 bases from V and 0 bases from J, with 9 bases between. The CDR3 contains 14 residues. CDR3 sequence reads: CASSPPGAKNIQYF. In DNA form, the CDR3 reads TGTGCCAGCAGTCCCCCGGGAGCCAAAAACATTCAGTACTTC.

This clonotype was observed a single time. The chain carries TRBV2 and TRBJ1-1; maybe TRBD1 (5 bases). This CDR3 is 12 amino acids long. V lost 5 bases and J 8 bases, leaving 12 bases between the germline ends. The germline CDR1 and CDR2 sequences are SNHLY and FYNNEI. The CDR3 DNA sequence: TGTGCCAGCAGTCAAACAGGTACCGAAGCTTTCTTT. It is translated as CASSQTGTEAFF.

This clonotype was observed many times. CDR3 in amino acids: CASSAQRNYGYTF. In DNA form, the CDR3 reads TGTGCCAGCAGTGCACAGAGAAACTATGGCTACACCTTC. This chain links TRBV2 with TRBJ1-2; D call uncertain. Trimming took off 4 bases at V and 2 bases at J, with 8 bases between the two ends. From germline, CDR1 is SNHLY and CDR2 FYNNEI. This CDR3 has 13 residues. The full variable domain, rest sourced from reference TRBV2 and TRBJ1-2, is EPEVTQTPSHQVTQMGQEVILRCVPISNHLYFYWYRQILGQKVEFLVSFYNNEISEKSEIFDDQFSVERPDGSNFTLKIRSTKLEDSAMYFCASSAQRNYGYTFGSGTRLTVV.

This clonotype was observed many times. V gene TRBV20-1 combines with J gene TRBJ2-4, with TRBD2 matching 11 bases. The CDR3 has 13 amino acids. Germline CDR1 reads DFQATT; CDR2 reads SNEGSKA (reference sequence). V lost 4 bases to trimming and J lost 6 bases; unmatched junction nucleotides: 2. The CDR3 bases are TGCAGTGCTAACCTAGCGGGGGGAAACATTCAGTACTTC. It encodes CSANLAGGNIQYF.

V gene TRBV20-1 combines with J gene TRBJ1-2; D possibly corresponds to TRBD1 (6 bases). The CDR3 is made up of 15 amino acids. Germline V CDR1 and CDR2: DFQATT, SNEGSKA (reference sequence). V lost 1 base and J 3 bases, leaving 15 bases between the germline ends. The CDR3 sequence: CSARAYQGLDYGYTF. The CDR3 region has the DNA TGCAGTGCTAGAGCCTACCAGGGGCTTGACTATGGCTACACCTTC.

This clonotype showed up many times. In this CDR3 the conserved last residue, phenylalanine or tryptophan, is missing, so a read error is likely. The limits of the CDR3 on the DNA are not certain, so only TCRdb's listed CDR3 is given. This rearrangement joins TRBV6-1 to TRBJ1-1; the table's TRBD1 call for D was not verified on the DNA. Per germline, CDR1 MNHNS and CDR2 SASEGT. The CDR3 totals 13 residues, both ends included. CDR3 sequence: CASSPTPRGTPEV.

CDR3 in amino acids: CSASGASGGDQETQYF. The CDR3 bases are TGCAGTGCTAGTGGGGCTAGCGGGGGGGACCAAGAGACCCAGTACTTC. The V and J genes are TRBV20-1 and TRBJ2-5; the match to TRBD2 covers 12 bases. The CDR3 runs 16 residues. The V gene end was trimmed by 3 bases and the J gene end by 0 bases; junction bases not matched to a gene: 5. Germline V gives CDR1 DFQATT, CDR2 SNEGSKA (reference sequence).

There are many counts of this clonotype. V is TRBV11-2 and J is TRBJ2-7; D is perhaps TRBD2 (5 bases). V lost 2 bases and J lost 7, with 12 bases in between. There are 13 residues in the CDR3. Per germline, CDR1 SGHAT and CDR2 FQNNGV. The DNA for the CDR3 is TGTGCCAGCAGCTTACCGGGATCGAAGGAGCAGTACTTC. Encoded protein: CASSLPGSKEQYF.

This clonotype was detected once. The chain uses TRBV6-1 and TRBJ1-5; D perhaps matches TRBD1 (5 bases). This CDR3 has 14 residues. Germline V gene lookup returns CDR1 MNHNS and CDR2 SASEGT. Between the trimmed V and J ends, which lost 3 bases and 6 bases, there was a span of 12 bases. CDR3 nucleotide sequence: TGTGCCAGCAGTGACCGGGGCTACTTTCAGCCCCAGCATTTT. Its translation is CASSDRGYFQPQHF.

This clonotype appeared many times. CDR3 bases: TGCAGTGCTAGCATTGGCTACACCTTC. This codes for CSASIGYTF. The chain employs TRBV20-1 and TRBJ1-2, with D unresolved. Germline CDR1 reads DFQATT; CDR2 reads SNEGSKA (reference sequence). The CDR3 spans 9 residues. Trimming removed 3 bases from V and 7 bases from J, with 3 bases in between.